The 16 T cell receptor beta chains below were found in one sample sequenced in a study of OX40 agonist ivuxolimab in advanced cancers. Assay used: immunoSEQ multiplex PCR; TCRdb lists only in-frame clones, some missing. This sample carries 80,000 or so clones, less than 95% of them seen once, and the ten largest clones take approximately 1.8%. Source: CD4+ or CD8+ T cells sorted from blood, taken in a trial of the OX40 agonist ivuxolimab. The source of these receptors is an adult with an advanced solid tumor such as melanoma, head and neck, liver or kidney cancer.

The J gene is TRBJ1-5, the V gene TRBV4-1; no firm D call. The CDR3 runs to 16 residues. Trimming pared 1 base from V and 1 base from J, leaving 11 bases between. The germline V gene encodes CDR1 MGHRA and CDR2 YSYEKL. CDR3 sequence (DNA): TGCGCCAGCAGCCAAGTTTGGGATGGCAGCAATCAGCCCCAGCATTTT. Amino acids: CASSQVWDGSNQPQHF.

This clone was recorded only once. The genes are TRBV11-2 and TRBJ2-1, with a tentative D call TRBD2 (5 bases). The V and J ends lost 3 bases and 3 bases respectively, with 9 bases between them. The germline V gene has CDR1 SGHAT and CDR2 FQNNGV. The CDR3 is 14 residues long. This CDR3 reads CASSFAGDYNEQFF. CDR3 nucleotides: TGTGCCAGCAGCTTCGCGGGCGACTACAATGAGCAGTTCTTC.

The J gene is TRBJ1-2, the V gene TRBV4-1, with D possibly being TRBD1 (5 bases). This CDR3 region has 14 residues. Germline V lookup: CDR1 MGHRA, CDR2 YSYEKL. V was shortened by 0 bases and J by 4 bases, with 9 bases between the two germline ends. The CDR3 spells CASSQEQAAYGYTF. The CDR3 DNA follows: TGCGCCAGCAGCCAAGAACAGGCCGCCTATGGCTACACCTTC.

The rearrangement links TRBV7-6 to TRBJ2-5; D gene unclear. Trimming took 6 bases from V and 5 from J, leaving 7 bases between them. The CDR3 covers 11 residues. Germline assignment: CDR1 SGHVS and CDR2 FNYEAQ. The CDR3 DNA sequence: TGTGCCAGCAGTCCCATTGAGACCCAGTACTTC. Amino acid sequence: CASSPIETQYF. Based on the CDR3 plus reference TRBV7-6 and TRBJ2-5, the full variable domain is GAGVSQSPRYKVTKRGQDVALRCDPISGHVSLYWYRQALGQGPEFLTYFNYEAQQDKSGLPNDRFSAERPEGSISTLTIQRTEQRDSAMYRCASSPIETQYFGPGTRLLVL.

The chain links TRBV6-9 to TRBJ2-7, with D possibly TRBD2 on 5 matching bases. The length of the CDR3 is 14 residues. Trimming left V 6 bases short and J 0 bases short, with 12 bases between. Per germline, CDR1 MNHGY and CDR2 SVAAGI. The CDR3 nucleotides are TGTGCCAGCAGCGCCACGGACTTCTCCTACGAGCAGTACTTC. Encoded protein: CASSATDFSYEQYF.

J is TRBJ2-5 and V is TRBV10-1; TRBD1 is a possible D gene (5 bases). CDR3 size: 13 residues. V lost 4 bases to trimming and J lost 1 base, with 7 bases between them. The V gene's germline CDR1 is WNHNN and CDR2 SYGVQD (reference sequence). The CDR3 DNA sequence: TGCGCCAGCAGTGGACAGATCCAAGAGACCCAGTACTTC. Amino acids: CASSGQIQETQYF.

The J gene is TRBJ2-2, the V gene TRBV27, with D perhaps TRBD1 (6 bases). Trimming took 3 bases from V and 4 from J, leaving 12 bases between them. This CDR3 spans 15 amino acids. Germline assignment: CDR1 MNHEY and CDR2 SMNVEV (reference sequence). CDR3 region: CASSFLGAGTGELFF. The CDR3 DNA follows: TGTGCCAGCAGTTTTTTGGGGGCGGGCACCGGGGAGCTGTTTTTT.

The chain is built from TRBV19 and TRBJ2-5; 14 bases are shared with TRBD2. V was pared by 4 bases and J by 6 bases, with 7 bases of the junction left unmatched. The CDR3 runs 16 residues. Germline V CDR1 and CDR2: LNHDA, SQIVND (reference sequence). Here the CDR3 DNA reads TGTGCCAGTAGTACAGGGACTAGCGGGAGCATGAAGACCCAGTACTTC. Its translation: CASSTGTSGSMKTQYF.

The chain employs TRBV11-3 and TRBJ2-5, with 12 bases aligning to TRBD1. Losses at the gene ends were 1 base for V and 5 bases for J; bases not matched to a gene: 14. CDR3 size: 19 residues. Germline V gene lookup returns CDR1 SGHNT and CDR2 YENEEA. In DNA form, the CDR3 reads TGTGCCAGCAGCTTAGTTCGTGCTGGGGACAGGGGGCGTCGGGAGACCCAGTACTTC. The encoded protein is CASSLVRAGDRGRRETQYF.

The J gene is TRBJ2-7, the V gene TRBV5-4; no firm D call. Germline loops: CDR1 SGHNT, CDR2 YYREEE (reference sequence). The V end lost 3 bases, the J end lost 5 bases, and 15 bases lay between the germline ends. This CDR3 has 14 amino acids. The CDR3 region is CASSSLGRRHEQYF. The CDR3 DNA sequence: TGTGCCAGCAGCTCCCTGGGCCGGCGACACGAGCAGTACTTC. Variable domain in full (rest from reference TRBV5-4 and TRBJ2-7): ETGVTQSPTHLIKTRGQQVTLRCSSQSGHNTVSWYQQALGQGPQFIFQYYREEENGRGNFPPRFSGLQFPNYSSELNVNALELDDSALYLCASSSLGRRHEQYFGPGTRLTVT.

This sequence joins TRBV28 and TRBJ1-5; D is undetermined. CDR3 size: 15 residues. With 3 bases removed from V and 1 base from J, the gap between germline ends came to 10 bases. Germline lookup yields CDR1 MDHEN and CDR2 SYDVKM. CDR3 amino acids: CASSFHGGSNQPQHF. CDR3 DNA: TGTGCCAGCAGTTTCCATGGAGGAAGCAATCAGCCCCAGCATTTT. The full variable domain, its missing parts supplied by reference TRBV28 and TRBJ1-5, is DVKVTQSSRYLVKRTGEKVFLECVQDMDHENMFWYRQDPGLGLRLIYFSYDVKMKEKGDIPEGYSVSREKKERFSLILESASTNQTSMYLCASSFHGGSNQPQHFGDGTRLSIL.

The CDR3, as DNA: TGCGCCAGCAGCTTGGAGTCAGATACGCAGTATTTT. The encoded protein is CASSLESDTQYF. The V call is TRBV5-1, the J call TRBJ2-3; D call uncertain. The ends were cut back, 0 bases at V and 4 bases at J, with 3 bases in the middle. Germline lookup yields CDR1 SGHRS and CDR2 YFSETQ. The CDR3 extends over 12 amino acids.

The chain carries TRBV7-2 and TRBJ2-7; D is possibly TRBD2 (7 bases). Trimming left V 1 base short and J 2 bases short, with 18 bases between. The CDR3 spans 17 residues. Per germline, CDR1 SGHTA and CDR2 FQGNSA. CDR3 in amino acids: CASSLGSVGGQAYEQYF. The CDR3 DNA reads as TGTGCCAGCAGCTTAGGATCGGTGGGGGGGCAGGCCTACGAGCAGTACTTC.

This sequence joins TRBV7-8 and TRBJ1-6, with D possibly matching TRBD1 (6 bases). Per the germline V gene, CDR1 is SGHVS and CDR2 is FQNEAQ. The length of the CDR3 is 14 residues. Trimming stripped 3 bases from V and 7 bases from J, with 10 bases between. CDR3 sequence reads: CASSFTGSNSPLHF. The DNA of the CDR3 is TGTGCCAGCAGCTTCACAGGGAGCAATTCACCCCTCCACTTT.

The CDR3 is CASSPDRGRETQYF. The CDR3 DNA is TGTGCCAGCTCACCAGACAGGGGGCGAGAGACCCAGTACTTC. The chain has TRBV18 and TRBJ2-5; 10 bases match TRBD1. Per germline, CDR1 KGHSH and CDR2 LQKENI. The CDR3 loop spans 14 amino acids. With 2 bases clipped from V and 4 bases from J, the junction kept 1 base outside the gene matches.

CDR3 sequence reads: CASSWGRREGQNEQFF. The CDR3 nucleotides are TGTGCCAGCAGCTGGGGGCGGCGGGAGGGCCAGAATGAGCAGTTCTTC. The chain carries TRBV5-8 and TRBJ2-1; 9 bases match TRBD2. Losses at the gene ends were 3 bases for V and 7 bases for J; bases not matched to a gene: 11. Per the germline V gene, CDR1 is SGHTS and CDR2 is YDEGEE. CDR3 size: 16 residues.